This T cell receptor beta chain was sequenced for a study of CD8 T cells in Susac syndrome. Reverse transcription of about 0.5 to 1 ug RNA was performed with random hexamers. MiXCR, applied by TCRdb to the immunoSEQ multiplex PCR reads, yields one record per CDR3 protein. The sample has approximately 160,000 distinct CDR3 sequences; roughly nine tenths are singletons. The CD8+ and CD4+ T cells were negatively isolated, with the TEMRA cells enriched by FACS. The source material was CD4+ T cells from PBMCs. This TCR was sampled from a human donor in good health.

CDR3 protein: CASSTAEYEQYF. Here the CDR3 DNA reads TGTGCCAGCTCAACGGCAGAGTACGAGCAGTACTTC. This chain links TRBV18 with TRBJ2-7, with D uncertain. The CDR3 totals 12 residues. The germline gives CDR1 KGHSH, CDR2 LQKENI. The germline V and J ends were trimmed by 5 bases and 4 bases, with 9 bases remaining between them.